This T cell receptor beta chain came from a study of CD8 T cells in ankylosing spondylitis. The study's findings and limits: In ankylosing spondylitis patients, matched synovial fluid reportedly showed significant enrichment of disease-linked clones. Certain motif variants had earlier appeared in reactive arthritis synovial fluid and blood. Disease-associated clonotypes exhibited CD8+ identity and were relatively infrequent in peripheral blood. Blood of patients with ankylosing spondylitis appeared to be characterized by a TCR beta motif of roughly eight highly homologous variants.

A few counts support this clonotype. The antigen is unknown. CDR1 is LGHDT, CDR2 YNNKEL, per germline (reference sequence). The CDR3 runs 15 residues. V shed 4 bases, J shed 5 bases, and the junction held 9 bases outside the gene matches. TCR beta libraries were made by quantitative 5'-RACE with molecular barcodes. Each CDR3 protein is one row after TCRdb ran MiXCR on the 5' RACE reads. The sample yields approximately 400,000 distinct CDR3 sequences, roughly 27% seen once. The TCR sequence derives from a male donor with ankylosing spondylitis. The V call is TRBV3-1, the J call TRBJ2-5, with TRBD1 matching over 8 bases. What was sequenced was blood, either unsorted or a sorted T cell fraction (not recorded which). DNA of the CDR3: TGTGCCAGCAGCCCCGGTGCAGGGGGCGATGAGACCCAGTACTTC. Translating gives CASSPGAGGDETQYF.